Presented here are 7 T cell receptor beta chains from one specimen sequenced in a study of OX40 agonist ivuxolimab in advanced cancers. Data came from immunoSEQ multiplex PCR; TCRdb stores just in-frame clones and leaves some out. This table has more than 25,000 clones, about 85% appearing once. The source was CD4+ or CD8+ T cells sorted from blood, collected in a trial of the OX40 agonist ivuxolimab. The receptors stem from an adult with an advanced solid tumor such as melanoma, head and neck, liver or kidney cancer.

The rearrangement links TRBV27 to TRBJ1-5; D is undetermined. This CDR3 comprises 17 residues. Germline assignment: CDR1 MNHEY and CDR2 SMNVEV (reference sequence). Deletions cut 1 base from V and 6 bases from J, with 19 bases between. The CDR3 DNA follows: TGTGCCAGCAGTTTATACGGGATCCGGAGAGGAGGTCAGCCCCAGCATTTT. It encodes CASSLYGIRRGGQPQHF.

Regarding this clone: One end of the junction does not line up with germline, which may come from a read error. The rearrangement joins TRBV6-5 to TRBJ1-2, with a tentative D call TRBD1 (5 bases). Looked up from germline, CDR1 is MNHEY and CDR2 is SVGAGI. The CDR3 loop spans 15 amino acids. DNA for the CDR3: TGTGCCGGCAGCCCGGGGCTGGACGGGTACTATGGCTACACCTTC. It is translated as CAGSPGLDGYYGYTF.

V usage is TRBV6-1 and J usage is TRBJ2-7, with D maybe TRBD2 (5 bases). The CDR3 has 13 residues. Germline V CDR1 and CDR2: MNHNS, SASEGT. Between the trimmed V and J ends, which lost 6 bases and 3 bases, there was a span of 12 bases. Here the CDR3 reads CASSLGRGYEQYF. Here the CDR3 DNA reads TGTGCCAGCAGCCTAGGACGGGGCTACGAGCAGTACTTC.

The CDR3, as DNA: TGTGCCAGCAGTCCCGGCGGGGGGCCCAACTATGGCTACACCTTC. Translated, it gives CASSPGGGPNYGYTF. The gene calls are TRBV28 and TRBJ1-2; D is perhaps TRBD1 (6 bases). Germline assignment: CDR1 MDHEN and CDR2 SYDVKM. This CDR3 is 15 amino acids long. V was shortened by 5 bases and J by 2 bases, with 15 bases between the two germline ends.

This clone came up once. This sequence joins TRBV19 and TRBJ2-3; 8 bases match TRBD2. CDR1 is LNHDA and CDR2 is SQIVND in the germline V gene (reference sequence). The J segment lost 4 bases and the V segment lost 3 bases, leaving 6 bases of the junction unmatched. This CDR3 has 15 amino acids. The CDR3 DNA reads as TGTGCCAGTAGTATGAAGCGGGAGCTGGCAGATACGCAGTATTTT. Translation gives CASSMKRELADTQYF. Full variable domain (rest looked up from reference TRBV19 and TRBJ2-3): DGGITQSPKYLFRKEGQNVTLSCEQNLNHDAMYWYRQDPGQGLRLIYYSQIVNDFQKGDIAEGYSVSREKKESFPLTVTSAQKNPTAFYLCASSMKRELADTQYFGPGTRLTVL.

The chain carries TRBV7-9 and TRBJ2-3; 7 nucleotides align to TRBD2. CDR3 length: 16 amino acids. J lost 0 bases, V lost 5 bases, and 8 bases had no gene match. Looked up from germline, CDR1 is SEHNR and CDR2 is FQNEAQ (reference sequence). The CDR3 DNA reads TGTGCCAGCAGCCCTGCTAGCGGCCCTAGCACAGATACGCAGTATTTT. Translating gives CASSPASGPSTDTQYF.

The V gene is TRBV7-3, the J gene TRBJ2-1; 13 nucleotides match TRBD2. Germline lookup yields CDR1 SGHTA and CDR2 FQGTGA. This CDR3 is 15 amino acids long. Trimming removed 5 bases from V and 6 bases from J; junction bases left unmatched: 4. DNA of the CDR3: TGTGCCAGCAGCCCGGGACTAGCGGGACCCAATGAGCAGTTCTTC. Amino acids: CASSPGLAGPNEQFF.